Given below is one T cell receptor beta chain in context. This specimen comes from a study of cytomegalovirus exposure and HLA in healthy donors. V gave up 6 bases and J gave up 0 bases; unmatched junction bases: 7. The CDR3 loop spans 18 amino acids. CDR1 SGHRS and CDR2 YFSETQ come from the germline V gene. The study ran its PCR with 60 Vbeta and 13 Jbeta primers. Libraries were prepared by immunoSEQ multiplex PCR; TCRdb keeps only in-frame clonotypes and omits some of them. The data show roughly 100,000 clones, approximately 66% seen once. The gene calls are TRBV5-1 and TRBJ2-6; 12 nucleotides align to TRBD2. Material: PBMCs. This receptor was obtained from a woman aged 45-65 years in good health and CMV-seronegative. CDR3 in DNA: TGCGCCAGCAAAAGACTAGCGGGGGAGTACTCTGGGGCCAACGTCCTGACTTTC. Its protein is CASKRLAGEYSGANVLTF.